A single sample gave rise to the 11 T cell receptor beta chains below, sequenced in a study of prognosis after radiotherapy for stage I lung cancer. Genomic DNA was the source, and TCR beta CDR3 was amplified from it by two-round multiplex PCR. Gene-specific TRBV and TRBJ primers were used in PCR round one. TCRdb redid the calling of the multiplex PCR reads with MiXCR, one entry per CDR3 protein. The data contain 8,500 or so distinct CDR3 sequences, 60% to 65% of them seen just once; the ten biggest clones take up 20%. This sample comprised PBMCs, obtained before or after stereotactic body radiation therapy (not recorded which). The receptors stem from a donor over 45 with non-small cell lung cancer.

This clonotype was counted a single time. The chain uses TRBV7-8 and TRBJ1-2; the match to TRBD1 covers 7 bases. The CDR3 has 15 amino acids. J lost 5 bases, V lost 0 bases, and 6 bases had no gene match. CDR1 and CDR2 from the germline V gene are SGHVS and FQNEAQ. The CDR3 protein is CASSLATGVGYGYTF. CDR3 in DNA: TGTGCCAGCAGCTTAGCAACAGGGGTAGGATATGGCTACACCTTC. Full variable domain (missing parts from reference TRBV7-8 and TRBJ1-2): GAGVSQSPRYKVAKRGQDVALRCDPISGHVSLFWYQQALGQGPEFLTYFQNEAQLDKSGLPSDRFFAERPEGSVSTLKIQRTQQEDSAVYLCASSLATGVGYGYTFGSGTRLTVV.

This clonotype was found once. This chain joins TRBV7-3 and TRBJ2-3; D remains ambiguous. CDR1 SGHTA and CDR2 FQGTGA come from the germline V gene. V lost 3 bases and J 5 bases, leaving 15 bases between the germline ends. The CDR3 consists of 15 residues. CDR3 coding DNA: TGTGCCAGCAGCTTTGCGGTTCGGACGCTAGATACGCAGTATTTT. The encoded protein is CASSFAVRTLDTQYF.

The rearrangement joins TRBV6-1 to TRBJ1-5, with D possibly being TRBD1 (6 bases). V lost 6 bases and J lost 3, with 12 bases in between. This CDR3 has 14 amino acids. Germline V lookup: CDR1 MNHNS, CDR2 SASEGT. The CDR3 protein is CASSFTGINQPQHF. For the CDR3, the DNA is TGTGCCAGCAGCTTTACAGGGATCAATCAGCCCCAGCATTTT.

V and J are TRBV4-2 and TRBJ1-6; 8 bases agree with TRBD1. This CDR3 is built from 15 residues. The trim removed 0 bases at V and 9 bases at J, leaving 4 bases unmatched. Germline lookup yields CDR1 LGHNA and CDR2 YNFKEQ. CDR3 sequence: CASSQEQGAGSPLHF. For the CDR3, the DNA is TGTGCCAGCAGCCAAGAGCAGGGGGCGGGTTCACCCCTCCACTTT.

This clonotype was picked up many times. V is TRBV5-6 and J is TRBJ1-1; D gene ambiguous. V gave up 4 bases and J gave up 0 bases, with 4 bases separating them. The CDR3 runs 12 residues. In germline, CDR1 is SGHDT, CDR2 YYEEEE. CDR3 nucleotides: TGTGCCAGCAGCCGTATGAACACTGAAGCTTTCTTT. This sequence encodes CASSRMNTEAFF.

This clonotype was detected only a few times. A read error may produce the germline difference seen at one junction end. The rearrangement uses TRBV5-5 and TRBJ2-3; D is uncertain. Germline V gene data show CDR1 as SGHKS and CDR2 as YYEKEE (reference sequence). This CDR3 is 13 amino acids long. CDR3 DNA sequence: TGTTCCAGCAGCTTCACGGTTGCCGATACGCAGTATTTT. As protein: CSSSFTVADTQYF.

As for this clonotype: At one end, the junction sequence differs from germline, possibly due to a read error. This chain connects TRBV6-2 or TRBV6-3 to TRBJ1-3; D gene unclear. The CDR3 has 16 amino acids. From germline, CDR1 is MNHEY and CDR2 SVGEGT. CDR3 sequence (DNA): TGTGCCAGCAGCCCCGTACACAGCCGCTCTGGGAACACCATATATTTT. Translation: CASSPVHSRSGNTIYF.

This clonotype has only a few counts. A far larger clone is one base from this, pointing to a likely read error. The chain is built from TRBV6-8 and TRBJ2-2, with D unclear. The CDR3 has 12 amino acids. The germline CDR1 and CDR2 sequences are MNHGY and SAAAGT. With 7 bases removed from V and 9 bases from J, the gap between germline ends came to 12 bases. The CDR3 protein is CASIRSSRELFF. CDR3 DNA sequence: TGTGCCAGCATCCGGAGTTCTCGGGAGCTGTTTTTT.

On this clonotype: Given a far larger clone just one base away, this is likely a sequencing read error. This chain links TRBV2 with TRBJ2-1, with 12 bases lining up with TRBD2. V shed 5 bases, J shed 6 bases, and the junction held 8 bases outside the gene matches. This CDR3 is 16 amino acids long. Germline CDR1 SNHLY, CDR2 FYNNEI. The CDR3 region has the DNA TGTGCCAGCAGTCCGCTAGCGGGAGGGACCTTCAATGAGCAGTTCTTC. Translated: CASSPLAGGTFNEQFF.

The gene calls are TRBV24-1 and TRBJ2-7; D is perhaps TRBD1 (5 bases). CDR1 is KGHDR, CDR2 SFDVKD, per germline. There are 13 residues in the CDR3. Trimming removed 2 bases at V and 6 bases at J, with 10 bases between. CDR3 nucleotide sequence: TGTGCCACCAGTGATTCAGCAGGGTCCGAGCAGTACTTC. It encodes CATSDSAGSEQYF.

This clonotype was counted only a few times. The chain couples TRBV10-3 to TRBJ2-4, with TRBD2 matching over 8 bases. The trim removed 0 bases at V and 7 bases at J, leaving 14 bases unmatched. There are 18 residues in the CDR3. Looked up from germline, CDR1 is ENHRY and CDR2 is SYGVKD. The chain's CDR3 is CAISESGGGTGGRNIQYF. The CDR3 region has the DNA TGTGCCATCAGTGAGTCGGGGGGTGGTACGGGAGGGAGGAACATTCAGTACTTC.